Reported below is one TCR beta chain. Its antigen is not known. This record belongs to a study of post-analysis software for immune sequencing data. Across the study: The study covered relapsing-remitting, secondary progressive and progressive-relapsing courses of multiple sclerosis.

The TCR beta cDNA libraries carried unique molecular identifiers. MiXCR, applied by TCRdb to the PCR reads, yields one record per CDR3 protein. The repertoire consists of some 370,000 distinct CDR3 sequences, with roughly 35% occurring once and the leading ten covering roughly an eighth. The germline V gene encodes CDR1 SGDLS and CDR2 YYNGEE. This CDR3 spans 13 amino acids. The V end lost 3 bases, the J end lost 9 bases, and 10 bases lay between the germline ends. Notes on the study in general: In patients, TRBV5-6, TRBV5-1 and TRBV20-1 belonged to five or six TRBV segments found more frequently than in controls. Those samples that were prepared in the same batch co-clustered strongly by F measure. Compared with controls, patients showed significantly lower normalized Chao1 diversity.

The sample taken for sequencing was blood. V is TRBV9 and J is TRBJ1-6, with D perhaps TRBD1 (6 bases). The receptor was isolated from a girl aged 5-17 years with multiple sclerosis. CDR3 nucleotide sequence: TGTGCCAGCAGCGGAGGGGGGGGTTCACCCCTCCACTTT. Encoded protein: CASSGGGGSPLHF.